The next 2 T cell receptor beta chains were all read from a single sample in a study of early stage breast cancer tumors. Profiling relied on immunoSEQ multiplex PCR, and the TCRdb table lists in-frame clones only, not all of them. This sample yields fewer than 70,000 clones, of which around three quarters are seen a single time; 3.4% belongs to the top ten. Sample: blood. The receptors originated from a person younger than 45 with breast cancer.

The table lists this clone with a few counts. The chain joins TRBV6-1 to TRBJ1-1, with D uncertain. CDR1 and CDR2 (germline): MNHNS, SASEGT. Trimming left V 5 bases short and J 6 bases short, with 13 bases between. This CDR3 has 13 residues. The CDR3 here is CASSPRSQAEAFF. Written as DNA, the CDR3 is TGTGCCAGCAGTCCACGGTCCCAGGCTGAAGCTTTCTTT.

This chain uses TRBV6-4 with TRBJ2-1, with 9 bases aligning to TRBD2. J gave up 3 bases and V 2 bases, and 5 bases lay outside the gene matches. This CDR3 comprises 16 residues. In germline, CDR1 is MRHNA, CDR2 SNTAGT. The CDR3 DNA sequence: TGTGCCAGCAGTGACAGAGCGGGAGGCGGCTACAATGAGCAGTTCTTC. Translated: CASSDRAGGGYNEQFF.